The TCR beta chain under discussion was sequenced for a study of vaccination effects on CD4 cells after COVID-19. Assay: immunoSEQ multiplex PCR; the TCRdb copy retains only in-frame clones and omits some. The sample lists under 60,000 clones, more than 75% occurring once. With 0 bases removed from V and 8 bases from J, the gap between germline ends came to 16 bases. Germline CDR1 GTSNPN, CDR2 SVGIG (reference sequence). The CDR3 length is 14 residues. Antigen-specific CD4+ T cells were first expanded with viral peptide pools by the ViraFEST assay and only then sequenced. The culture ran for 10 days before CD4+ T cells were isolated. It was between March and December 2020 that the person had a SARS-CoV-2 infection confirmed by PCR. They grew some 2 million PBMC in each well, adding 9.5 to 10 IU/ml IL-2 and about 9.5 ug/ml peptides. In regard to this clone: The antigen remains unidentified.

Study observations and caveats: The post-vaccine spike-reactive clones of convalescents showed a predominance of new vaccine-induced clones. In the late period after vaccination, infection- and vaccine-induced clones contracted markedly.

The source is a human donor who had a prior SARS-CoV-2 infection. Sequencing was performed on CD4+ T cells from PBMCs cultured with HIV peptides, taken before COVID-19 vaccination. The sample's subset: HIV-1 Nef peptide pool negative control/reference culture. The rearrangement joins TRBV30 to TRBJ1-2; D ambiguous. This CDR3 reads CAWSVRGLSAGYTF. The DNA of the CDR3 is TGTGCCTGGAGTGTACGCGGCCTCTCGGCCGGCTACACCTTC.